This TCR beta chain was recorded in a study of beta chain features in type 1 diabetes. The overall study: Cell yields, age and gender were similar between patients and healthy donors.

The investigators reverse transcribed all of the isolated RNA, so they sequenced expressed TCRB transcripts. Some clones are missing from TCRdb's copy, which holds only in-frame ones; the method was immunoSEQ multiplex PCR. This table has some 270,000 clones, approximately 10% appearing once. V lost 3 bases, J lost 2 bases, and 11 bases lay in between. Germline V gene lookup returns CDR1 KGHSH and CDR2 LQKENI. The CDR3 is 15 residues long. Findings of the study overall: Moderate yet significant TCRB CDR3 shortening was seen in Type 1 diabetes patients in all four CD4+ subsets. PCR might show a preference for shorter templates, equally across patients and controls.

Worth noting for this clone: Antigen unknown.

Sorting of CD4+ naive, central memory, regulatory and stem cell-like memory cells was performed via CD45RO/CCR7/CD25/CD127/CD95/CD27. Populations isolated by sorting all had purity greater than 95%. Sequencing was carried out using naive CD4+ T cells from blood. This chain joins TRBV18 and TRBJ2-1, with D maybe TRBD2 (5 bases). This TCR came from a man aged 30 to 45 with type 1 diabetes. The CDR3 sequence is CASSPLTGTYNEQFF. The CDR3 DNA sequence: TGTGCCAGCTCACCTCTGACCGGGACCTACAATGAGCAGTTCTTC. Full variable domain (outside the CDR3, taken from reference TRBV18 and TRBJ2-1): NAGVMQNPRHLVRRRGQEARLRCSPMKGHSHVYWYRQLPEEGLKFMVYLQKENIIDESGMPKERFSAEFPKEGPSILRIQQVVRGDSAAYFCASSPLTGTYNEQFFGPGTRLTVL.